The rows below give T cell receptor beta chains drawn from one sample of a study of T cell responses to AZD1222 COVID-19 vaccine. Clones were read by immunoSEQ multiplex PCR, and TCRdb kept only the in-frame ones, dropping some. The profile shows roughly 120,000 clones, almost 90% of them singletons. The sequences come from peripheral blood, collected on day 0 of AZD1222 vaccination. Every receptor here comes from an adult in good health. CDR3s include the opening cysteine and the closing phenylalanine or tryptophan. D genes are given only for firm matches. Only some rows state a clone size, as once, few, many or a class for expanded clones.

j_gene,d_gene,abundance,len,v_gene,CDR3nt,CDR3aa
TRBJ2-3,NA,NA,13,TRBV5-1,TGCGCCAGCAGCACCGGAAGCACAGATACGCAGTATTTT,CASSTGSTDTQYF
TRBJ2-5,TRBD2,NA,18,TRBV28,TGTGCCAGCAGTTCCCTCGGGCGAGGACTAGCGAGACAAGAGACCCAGTACTTC,CASSSLGRGLARQETQYF
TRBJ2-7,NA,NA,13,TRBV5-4,TGTGCCAGCAGCTTGGGACACCTCGGAGAGCAGTACTTC,CASSLGHLGEQYF
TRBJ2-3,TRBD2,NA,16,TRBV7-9,TGTGCCAGCAGCTTAGGAGCGGGGGGGCCCACAGATACGCAGTATTTT,CASSLGAGGPTDTQYF
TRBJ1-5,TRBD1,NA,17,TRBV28,TGTGCCAGCAGTTTAGGGGACAGGGGGTGGCTGAGTCAGCCCCAGCATTTT,CASSLGDRGWLSQPQHF
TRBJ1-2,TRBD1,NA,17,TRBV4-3,TGCGCCAGCAGCCAAGTGTGGCGACAGGGTGGGAGCTATGGCTACACCTTC,CASSQVWRQGGSYGYTF
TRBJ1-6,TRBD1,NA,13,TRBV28,TGTGCCAGCAGTGGCACAGGGGAATCACCCCTCCACTTT,CASSGTGESPLHF
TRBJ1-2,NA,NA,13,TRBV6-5,TGTGCCAGCAGTTATAACAGGTTGTATGGCTACACCTTC,CASSYNRLYGYTF
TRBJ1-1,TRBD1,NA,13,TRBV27,TGTGCCAGCAGTTTATTGTTGGACAGGGAAGCTTTCTTT,CASSLLLDREAFF
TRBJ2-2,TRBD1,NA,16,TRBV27,TGTGCCAGCAGTGCAGACAGGGGGCGAAGGTCCGGGGAGCTGTTTTTT,CASSADRGRRSGELFF
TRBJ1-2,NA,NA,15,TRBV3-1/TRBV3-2,TGTGCCAGCAGCCGAACAGGAAGTGCAAGCTATGGCTACACCTTC,CASSRTGSASYGYTF
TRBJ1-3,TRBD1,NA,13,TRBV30,TGCGCCCTGGACAGGACCTCTGGAAACACCATATATTTT,CALDRTSGNTIYF
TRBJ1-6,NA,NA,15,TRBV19,TGTGCCAGTAGTACCCCTCGGGGAAATAATTCACCCCTCCACTTT,CASSTPRGNNSPLHF
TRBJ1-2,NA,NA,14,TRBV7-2,TGTGCCAGCAGCGACCGGACACCCCGTAGTGGCTACACCTTC,CASSDRTPRSGYTF
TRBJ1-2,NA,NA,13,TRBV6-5,TGTGCCAGCAGATATCAGGGAAGTAGCGGCTACACCTTC,CASRYQGSSGYTF
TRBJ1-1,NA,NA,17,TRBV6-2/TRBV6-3,TGTGCCAGCAGTTACGGATGGGGCTCGGAGAAGAACACTGAAGCTTTCTTT,CASSYGWGSEKNTEAFF
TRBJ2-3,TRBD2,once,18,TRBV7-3,TGTGCCAGCAGCTCGGGACTAGCGGGGGACTATAACACAGATACGCAGTATTTT,CASSSGLAGDYNTDTQYF
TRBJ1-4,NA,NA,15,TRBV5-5,TGTGCCAGCAGCCGTGCGACCGAATGGACAGAAAAACTGTTTTTT,CASSRATEWTEKLFF